This TCR beta chain appears in the sequencing data of a study of shared clonotypes between healthy human individuals (TCRdb year 2020). At the level of the whole study: A couple of women and a few men aged 18 to 49 years were included in the cohort. For each donor, three plates each were used for CD4 naive and CD4 memory, two plates were used for CD8 naive, and one plate was used for CD8 memory. To estimate repertoire size and how much clonotype sharing occurs between individuals, the study deeply sequenced the blood TCR repertoires of five healthy adults. To increase sequencing depth and limit assay-specific biases, different laboratories used diverse techniques to prepare libraries and sequence TCR repertoires. Between about 0.9 and 9 billion PBMCs per donor were obtained by leukapheresis. What the work shows at the level of the full study, not this receptor alone: Larger estimated clonotype richness was generally found for naive subsets than for memory subsets. Incomplete sequencing was indicated by rarefaction of sorted-subset datasets, despite the large sequencing depth. Sampling was limited to blood, and TCR repertoires in tissue likely differ from TCR repertoires in blood. Because the study included only a small number of donors, the genetic and exposure-history diversity represented was limited. Sharing across several donors was observed for around 5% of naive CD4, 3% to 4% of naive CD8, 2.3% of memory CD4, and roughly 0.4% of memory CD8 clonotypes. Based on pairwise subsampling, the degree of clonotype sharing among donors was expected to be affected by sequencing depth. Compared with non-shared clonotypes, clonotypes shared by all four sorted-subset donors had higher generation probabilities.

Trimming takes 5 bases from V and 7 bases from J, and the germline ends sit 14 bases apart. CDR1 and CDR2 were assigned from the germline V gene (reference sequence) as MNHEY and SMNVEV. The CDR3, from cysteine to phenylalanine, totals 14 residues. Only the CDR3 part of the read is kept: 42 bases, read in frame from the first base. Healthy HIV-negative adults with no recently reported acute infections or vaccinations were included as donors. Every donor was a Caucasian adult living in Nashville, Tennessee, USA. CD4+ T cells were enriched by magnetic negative selection; naive cells were then positively selected on CD45RA, and the negative fraction formed the memory subset. Blood was obtained by leukapheresis, after which PBMCs were separated by Ficoll-Histopaque density gradient centrifugation and cryopreserved in liquid nitrogen vapor phase. Analytical flow cytometry was used to check the purity and quantity of each magnetically sorted T cell population. From each sorted fraction, genomic DNA was isolated and quantified by UV absorbance on a Nanodrop 2000c.

In the case of this clone: Its recognized antigen is unknown. No much larger clone is present one base from it, and per-base qualities are unavailable.

Using the deep immunoSEQ assay, multiplex PCR amplified TCR CDR3 regions from genomic DNA. For each cell subset, the extracted genomic DNA was distributed evenly across all wells of several immunoSEQ 96-well plates, and each plate served as one replicate. For sorted subsets, roughly 200 ng of genomic DNA, equivalent to about 30,000 T cell genomes, went into each replicate PCR. Purified libraries were measured with a Qubit 3.0 fluorometer, size-checked on a Bioanalyzer 2100, and measured again with the KAPA Library Quantification kit. Every immunoSEQ 96-well plate was sequenced on a separate single-read 150-cycle Illumina NextSeq 550 flow cell. Per the source publication's procedure: The immunoSEQ output contained only junctional sequences without quality scores, so filtering could not match that applied to full-length reads. Sequences were annotated with PyIR, a Python wrapper for IgBLAST v1.9, using IMGT germline references to assign V/J genes and CDR3. Reads were removed for weak V/J assignments (E-value above 1e-6), missing CDR3, stop codons, out-of-frame junctions, or ambiguous translated residues. A V3J clonotype was defined by an identical inferred V gene, J gene, and CDR3 amino acid sequence. The percentage overlap between two repertoires was calculated by dividing the number of shared unique clonotypes by the size of the smaller repertoire. RTK rarefaction, the Chao1 estimator, and Recon v2.1 estimates of unobserved clonotypes were used to assess repertoire richness. Generation probabilities were computed with OLGA for all TCRbeta clonotypes obtained by the gDNA method from four donors. The immuneACCESS repertoire file appears here via TCRdb, limited to in-frame rearrangements. These files lack a portion of the clones; in checked studies, under half of the deficit traces to unresolved V genes, and the cause of the others is not known. That table supplies the V and J calls and clone size; D and trimming were determined from the DNA. The sample contains some 2,400,000 clones, 90% to 97% of them found a single time. The ten largest clones capture approximately 0.13% of the sample.

Specimen: naive CD4+ T cells sorted from blood. This sample's cell subset or site label indicates: CD45RA+ positively selected. The rearranged segments are TRBV27 and TRBJ2-2, and perhaps TRBD2 as D gene, on 5 matching bases. The receptor was derived from a man aged 18 to 30 in good health. The encoded CDR3 is CASSRWTDNGELFF. The DNA is TGTGCCAGCAGTCGATGGACTGACAACGGGGAGCTGTTTTTT.